The subject of this entry is one TCR beta chain. Antigen: not known. The CDR3 loop spans 15 amino acids. V was trimmed by 6 bases and J by 7 bases, leaving 18 bases between them. The germline gives CDR1 SGHTA, CDR2 FQGNSA. The sample comes from a study of cytomegalovirus exposure and HLA in healthy donors. Study-wide results and limits: Clonal expansion was found to be greater in HLA-associated TCR beta chains than in equally common others in a later analysis. A later analysis reported that several of the most significant clusters appeared to be linked to common viral pathogens, among them Epstein-Barr virus.

PCR was performed using 60 Vbeta and 13 Jbeta primers. The assay was immunoSEQ multiplex PCR, and TCRdb's table has in-frame clones only and misses some. The data contain about 140,000 clones, around 75% of them seen just once; the ten biggest clones take up 2.5% to 4%. Sequenced input: PBMCs. The J gene is TRBJ1-4, the V gene TRBV7-2; maybe TRBD1 (6 bases). This clonotype originated in a man in his forties or fifties in good health and CMV-seronegative. The CDR3 DNA is TGTGCCAGCAGTACCGACAGGTCTCGGGGTGAAAAACTGTTTTTT. It codes for CASSTDRSRGEKLFF.